This T cell receptor (beta chain) comes out of a study of cytomegalovirus exposure and HLA in healthy donors (dated by TCRdb to 2016 to 2017). Context from the whole study: In an earlier analysis of approximately 500 of the donors, 250 to 350 Gb of sequence data and 117 million unique TCR beta sequences from about 180 million T cells were reported. Roughly 290 gigabases of sequencing data and approximately 92 million unique TCR sequences made up an early release that covered 500 to 700 HLA-typed donors. Among the roughly 370 genotyped donors, around 81% belonged to the genetic ancestry cluster associated with self-reported Caucasian donors. The aim of the study was to test whether cataloging public T cell receptors could identify signatures of past pathogen exposure. The T cell repertoires of 666 subjects were profiled by immunosequencing and related to cytomegalovirus serostatus. Along with the roughly 700-subject first cohort, a separate validation cohort of over a hundred different subjects was used. To predict cytomegalovirus infection status, the study brought together high-throughput TCR immunosequencing, statistical association of individual TCRs with disease status, and machine learning. To study patterns of TCR occurrence, a later analysis re-analyzed previously published TCR beta repertoires from hundreds of donors and added high-resolution HLA genotyping. In the later analysis, no new phenotypic data were used to find candidate immune exposures; instead, reliance was placed on TCR beta sequences and their occurrence across donors. An earlier analysis of some 500 of the donors applied high-throughput TCR beta sequencing to assess whether each TCR beta V gene segment acted as functional or pseudogenic. Alongside the repertoire data, information on donor age, sex, ethnicity and CMV serostatus was compiled. A later genetic analysis took genome-wide SNP genotypes for about three fifths of the 666 donors and used that subset as a discovery cohort. Every discovery cohort repertoire had been produced on one sequencing platform. Class I and class II HLA loci were covered by the typing at four-digit resolution. Typing coverage varied by locus: roughly 629-640 donors for A, B, C, DRB1 and DQB1; approximately 500 for DQA1; nearly 610 for DPA1; about 450 for DPB1. Roughly 5 DR-DQ haplotypes were treated as single units for association and clustering because of strong linkage in the cohort. On average, roughly 200,000 unique TCR beta nucleotide sequences were sequenced per donor among about 400 genotyped donors of the cohort, with roughly 18% of those sequences being non-productive. The full study reports these points: While some public TCRs were present in many individuals, most TCR sequences turned up only very rarely across donors. When HLA alleles, especially DR and DQ, strongly co-occurred, attributing TCR associations to individual alleles was difficult. In a later analysis, the rate of TCR association differed among HLA loci, with DRB1 alleles having the most associated TCRs and HLA-C alleles having the fewest. In both the original and validation cohorts, the classifier was reported to diagnose cytomegalovirus status with high specificity and sensitivity. Because HLA typing was missing for some donors at each locus, association tests included only the typed subset. A group of highly shared sequence variants was considered likely to be a technical artifact of the sequencing pipeline. About 17 rarely observed V segments, including chromosome 9 orphons, were excluded from the earlier analysis of several hundred of the donors because counts were too low. For the cohort, immune exposure information was limited to CMV serostatus. Some IMGT-functional V segments, including TRBV6-2 and TRBV6-3, could not be told apart with the 87-base-pair reads, so those segments were excluded. In vitro tests confirmed that three of the cytomegalovirus-associated TCR beta chains recognize cytomegalovirus antigens. Sequencing depth was assumed to be roughly uniform across donors in the presence/absence analyses, though that assumption may not hold. A further reported finding was that TCR beta sequences accurately predicted the HLA-A and HLA-B alleles for most subjects in the first cohort. A later analysis found that HLA-associated TCR beta chains were more clonally expanded and had lower generation probabilities than equally common non-associated chains. A later genetic analysis associated a missense DCLRE1C variant with V-gene and J-gene trimming of TCR beta chains, and an independent cohort replicated the association. According to a later analysis, parvovirus B19, influenza, CMV and Epstein-Barr virus appeared linked to several top co-occurrence clusters. Only TCR beta chains were sequenced in this cohort, and the absence of alpha or paired-chain data limited detectable features. According to the authors, the approach could potentially be generalized to other disease states and immunological phenotypes. Broadly in line with IMGT annotations, most TCR beta V segments showed up in productive rearrangements about 90% or about 30% of the time in an earlier analysis of 587 of the donors. Compared with the roughly 600-donor mean, donors in an Asian-associated ancestry cluster had fewer N-insertions in productive TCRs, according to a later genetic analysis. In a later analysis, some 18,000 TCR beta sequences were associated with specific HLA alleles at a false discovery rate of 0.05. Correlated functional status among segregating V segments might reflect linkage disequilibrium, but an unknown experimental factor could not be ruled out. A later analysis found that most CMV-associated TCR beta chains appeared HLA-restricted, with HLA associations seemingly driven largely by CMV exposure. In the study, some 160 TCR beta chains were listed as associated with cytomegalovirus.

Libraries were made using the immunoSEQ multiplex PCR assay. The multiplex PCR relied on a mix of 60 forward primers for TCR Vbeta segments and 13 reverse primers for TCR Jbeta segments. A multiplex PCR assay on genomic DNA amplified the CDR3 region of rearranged TCR beta genes. The Illumina HiSeq System was used to sequence the amplified TCR beta libraries as 87-base-pair reads. The authors' pipeline ran thus. Across the 600 to 700 repertoires, a later analysis counted approximately 75 million unique TCR beta chains, 9 million to 14 million of which were shared by at least two donors. Raw reads were error-corrected and collapsed into unique sequences with a nearest-neighbor algorithm that merged closely related sequences to remove PCR and sequencing errors. To assign V, D and J gene segments, CDR3 sequences were aligned to IMGT reference sequences. For a sequence to be retained, at least a six-nucleotide match to both a V gene segment and a J gene segment was required. Rearrangements were classified as productive when the CDR3 lacked stop codons and remained in frame with V and J, and all other rearrangements were classified as non-productive. Following IMGT convention, CDR3 was defined as the stretch from the second conserved V-encoded cysteine to the conserved J-encoded phenylalanine. In an earlier analysis of roughly 610 of the donors, sequences lacking an unambiguous match to a single V gene segment were excluded. An earlier analysis of 500 to 700 of the donors classified V segments as functional when productive rearrangements were above 56.7% and as segregating when the standard deviation between donors was above 5%. A statistical classification framework was built for diagnosing cytomegalovirus status from the catalog of TCR beta chain sequences. A later analysis assigned V and J genes by comparing TCR nucleotide sequences with IMGT/GENE-DB human TR gene sequences. The TCRdist pipeline was used in a later analysis to assign CDR3 sequences and most-parsimonious VDJ recombination scenarios. In a later analysis, each TCR beta chain was defined by its CDR3 amino acid sequence together with its V-gene family, and reads without a unique V-gene family were excluded. As a way to deal with suspected cross-contamination and a sequencing artifact, a later analysis dropped nearly 600 nucleotide sequences that were highly shared and had low generation probability. A later analysis calculated a clonal expansion index for each public chain from normalized within-repertoire ranks of inferred template counts. Generation probabilities in a later analysis came from a VDJ recombination model fitted to out-of-frame rearrangements, and those results were checked against IGoR. In a later analysis, hypergeometric tests were used to score TCR-TCR, TCR-HLA and TCR-CMV co-occurrence, with a repertoire-size bias correction applied to TCR pairs. In a later analysis, false discovery rates were estimated by permuting HLA or CMV assignments 20 times. In a later analysis, co-occurring TCRs were grouped with DBSCAN, and TCRdist sequence similarity was added when clustering was performed within HLA-allele-positive subsets. Repertoires with fewer than 30,000 or more than 120,000 public chains were left out of co-occurrence clustering, as were five repertoires with anomalous nucleotide sharing. TCRdb took over this immuneACCESS table, retaining in-frame rearrangements with V and J assigned. Such tables are incomplete; in checked studies, under half of the missing clones stem from an unresolved V gene, and the remainder is unexplained. V and J calls and clone size are as listed in that table; D and trimming were resolved from the DNA. In all, the sample holds approximately 190,000 clones, and more than 75% of those were seen once. The leading ten clones occupy approximately 14% of the sample.

The CDR3, cysteine through phenylalanine, is 17 amino acids long. Only the CDR3 DNA stays, 51 bases, in frame from base 1. Between the V and J ends, shortened by 1 base and 6 bases respectively, the junction contains 20 bases. CDR1 and CDR2 are read off the germline V gene as MGHRA and YSYEKL. In total, just over 650 healthy bone marrow donors made up the cohort. At the time of sampling, every cohort member was nominally healthy, though immune exposures that went unrecorded were likely present. The donor was CMV seropositive and was included in the group of 300 or so seropositive cohort members. A peripheral blood sample was provided by each donor, and peripheral blood mononuclear cells were used for TCR beta sequencing. Genomic DNA extraction from the blood cell samples was performed with the Qiagen DNeasy Blood Extraction Kit. This clone was observed once. It has no known antigen specificity. Base qualities are missing; no much larger clone stands one base away.

This chain is built from TRBV4-1 and TRBJ2-3, and the D gene may be TRBD2, 5 bases matching. The sample was PBMCs. This TCR was sampled from a woman aged 25 to 45 in good health and CMV-seropositive. The DNA reads as follows: TGCGCCAGCAGCCAAGTTGGGCGGGCCACCCACAAGGATACGCAGTATTTT. The resulting protein is CASSQVGRATHKDTQYF.